The 32 T cell receptor beta chains in this list originate from one sample, sequenced in a study of somatic mutations in cytotoxic T cells in rheumatoid arthritis. Sequencing used immunoSEQ multiplex PCR; TCRdb keeps in-frame clones, though not all of them. This sample has some 16,000 clones, with just under 80% found just once. The source material was CD8+ T cells sorted from blood. The receptors were gathered from an adult with rheumatoid arthritis.

V is TRBV5-6 and J is TRBJ1-1, with TRBD1 identical over 7 bases. The CDR3 length is 14 residues. Trimming cost V 2 bases and J 5 bases; bases outside gene matches: 6. Looked up from germline, CDR1 is SGHDT and CDR2 is YYEEEE. CDR3 sequence: CASSFQGGETEAFF. The CDR3 DNA sequence: TGTGCCAGCAGCTTCCAGGGGGGGGAGACTGAAGCTTTCTTT. Drawing the rest from reference TRBV5-6 and TRBJ1-1, the complete variable domain is DAGVTQSPTHLIKTRGQQVTLRCSPKSGHDTVSWYQQALGQGPQFIFQYYEEEERQRGNFPDRFSGHQFPNYSSELNVNALLLGDSALYLCASSFQGGETEAFFGQGTRLTVV.

The chain carries TRBV2 and TRBJ2-5; unclear D gene. Trimming cost V 3 bases and J 2 bases, with 7 bases left between them. The CDR3 covers 13 residues. Germline V lookup: CDR1 SNHLY, CDR2 FYNNEI. The CDR3 loop is CASSESGQETQYF. Here the CDR3 DNA reads TGTGCCAGCAGTGAGTCAGGTCAAGAGACCCAGTACTTC.

The chain recombines TRBV5-6 with TRBJ2-7; D assignment may be TRBD1 or TRBD2 (5 bases each). This CDR3 spans 12 amino acids. The germline V gene has CDR1 SGHDT and CDR2 YYEEEE. Trimming stripped 4 bases from V and 4 bases from J, with 9 bases between. Here the CDR3 reads CASSPGAYEQYF. CDR3 DNA sequence: TGTGCCAGCAGCCCCGGGGCATACGAGCAGTACTTC.

This clone was recorded only once. This chain uses TRBV9 with TRBJ2-1; 9 nucleotides line up with TRBD2. Germline V gene lookup returns CDR1 SGDLS and CDR2 YYNGEE. This CDR3 contains 17 residues. J lost 5 bases, V lost 0 bases, and 9 bases had no gene match. The CDR3 is CASSVARAGGPHNEQFF. The CDR3 region has the DNA TGTGCCAGCAGCGTAGCTAGGGCGGGAGGGCCCCACAATGAGCAGTTCTTC.

V and J are TRBV2 and TRBJ1-5; no clear D. The germline V gene has CDR1 SNHLY and CDR2 FYNNEI. CDR3 length: 13 amino acids. V lost 7 bases, J lost 3 bases, and 10 bases lay in between. The CDR3 DNA follows: TGTGCCAGCACTTCCAGAGCCAATCAGCCCCAGCATTTT. Amino acid sequence: CASTSRANQPQHF.

The J gene is TRBJ2-1, the V gene TRBV11-2, with D hard to call. The CDR3 loop spans 11 amino acids. V was trimmed by 5 bases and J by 9 bases, leaving 8 bases between them. CDR1 is SGHAT and CDR2 is FQNNGV in the germline V gene. Written as DNA, the CDR3 is TGTGCCAGCAGCCAAGTAGGTGAGCAGTTCTTC. Its translation: CASSQVGEQFF.

The chain has TRBV6-5 and TRBJ2-3; D gene unclear. The ends were cut back, 0 bases at V and 0 bases at J, with 10 bases in the middle. The CDR3 runs to 16 residues. From germline, CDR1 is MNHEY and CDR2 SVGAGI. In nucleotides, the CDR3 is TGTGCCAGCAGTTACTCGAACCTATGGAGCACAGATACGCAGTATTTT. Its translation is CASSYSNLWSTDTQYF.

The V call is TRBV4-3, the J call TRBJ2-5; a possible D gene is TRBD2 (5 bases). Germline loops: CDR1 LGHNA, CDR2 YSLEER. V was clipped by 0 bases and J by 3 bases, with 14 bases between them. The CDR3 is 16 amino acids. The CDR3 reads CASSQEGRGSEETQYF. The CDR3, as DNA: TGCGCCAGCAGCCAAGAAGGTCGAGGGTCCGAAGAGACCCAGTACTTC.

This clone was seen only once. V gene TRBV9 combines with J gene TRBJ2-7; D is unclear. From germline, CDR1 is SGDLS and CDR2 YYNGEE. This CDR3 comprises 14 residues. Deletions cut 0 bases from V and 2 bases from J, with 9 bases between. The CDR3 here is CASSVGNGAYEQYF. The CDR3 DNA is TGTGCCAGCAGCGTAGGAAACGGCGCCTACGAGCAGTACTTC. The whole variable domain, filled in from reference TRBV9 and TRBJ2-7, reads DSGVTQTPKHLITATGQRVTLRCSPRSGDLSVYWYQQSLDQGLQFLIQYYNGEERAKGNILERFSAQQFPDLHSELNLSSLELGDSALYFCASSVGNGAYEQYFGPGTRLTVT.

The genes are TRBV10-3 and TRBJ1-2; D unclear. The V gene's germline CDR1 is ENHRY and CDR2 SYGVKD. Trimming removed 9 bases from V and 6 bases from J, with 14 bases in between. This CDR3 contains 12 residues. CDR3 sequence (DNA): TGTGCCATTTCCGGGCCTACGCATGGCTACACCTTC. It specifies CAISGPTHGYTF.

This clone occurred once. The V and J genes are TRBV7-9 and TRBJ2-7, with D possibly TRBD1 on 5 matching bases. Between the trimmed V and J ends, which lost 2 bases and 1 base, there was a span of 18 bases. The CDR3 has 17 amino acids. CDR1 and CDR2 (germline): SEHNR, FQNEAQ (reference sequence). In DNA, the CDR3 is TGTGCCAGCAGCTTATTTACCAGGGATTCGTTTTCCTACGAGCAGTACTTC. This gives the protein CASSLFTRDSFSYEQYF.

The chain combines TRBV7-6 with TRBJ2-7; 8 nucleotides align to TRBD2. J gave up 1 base and V 9 bases, and 8 bases lay outside the gene matches. The CDR3 contains 14 residues. Germline V CDR1 and CDR2: SGHVS, FNYEAQ. The CDR3 DNA is TGTGCCAGTAGCCAAAGCGGGAGTTCCTACGAGCAGTACTTC. Protein product: CASSQSGSSYEQYF. Filled out from reference TRBV7-6 and TRBJ2-7, the complete variable domain reads GAGVSQSPRYKVTKRGQDVALRCDPISGHVSLYWYRQALGQGPEFLTYFNYEAQQDKSGLPNDRFSAERPEGSISTLTIQRTEQRDSAMYRCASSQSGSSYEQYFGPGTRLTVT.

The chain uses TRBV11-2 and TRBJ2-4; D gene ambiguous. The V gene lost 4 bases and the J gene lost 5 bases, with 12 bases spanning the gap. The germline CDR1 and CDR2 sequences are SGHAT and FQNNGV. The CDR3 runs 14 residues. CDR3 DNA sequence: TGTGCCAGCAGCTCCCCTGAATGGGAAAACATTCAGTACTTC. Protein sequence: CASSSPEWENIQYF.

The chain joins TRBV5-1 to TRBJ2-1; D gene ambiguous. Germline loops: CDR1 SGHRS, CDR2 YFSETQ. CDR3 length: 13 amino acids. Trimming pared 0 bases from V and 8 bases from J, leaving 9 bases between. The CDR3 DNA reads TGCGCCAGCAGCTTGGCCCCTCTCTATGAGCAGTTCTTC. Encoded protein: CASSLAPLYEQFF.

A few counts support this clone. The chain recombines TRBV11-2 with TRBJ2-7, with TRBD2 as a possible D gene (6 bases). The CDR3 spans 16 residues. Germline-derived CDR1 and CDR2 are SGHAT and FQNNGV. Trimming took 0 bases from V and 3 from J, leaving 15 bases between them. CDR3 region: CASSLDGAGTSYEQYF. The CDR3 coding sequence is TGTGCCAGCAGCTTAGATGGCGCGGGGACCAGCTACGAGCAGTACTTC.

The chain recombines TRBV6-1 with TRBJ2-3; 7 bases are a match to TRBD1. Germline trimming cut 6 bases from V and 2 bases from J; bases unmatched to any gene: 8. The CDR3 totals 15 residues. Germline loops: CDR1 MNHNS, CDR2 SASEGT. The CDR3 DNA sequence: TGTGCCAGCAGCGACGGACAGGTTCCCACAGATACGCAGTATTTT. Translation gives CASSDGQVPTDTQYF.

This clone is medium-sized (0.01 to 0.1%). J is TRBJ1-4 and V is TRBV7-9, with D uncertain. CDR1 is SEHNR, CDR2 FQNEAQ, per germline (reference sequence). The length of the CDR3 is 13 residues. Trimming left V 10 bases short and J 4 bases short, with 13 bases between. The CDR3 sequence: CATPAGLNEKLFF. The CDR3 bases are TGTGCCACCCCCGCGGGTCTTAATGAAAAACTGTTTTTT.

In DNA, the CDR3 is TGTGCCAGCAGCCAAGAAAGCGGGAGCTCCTACGAGCAGTACTTC. Translation: CASSQESGSSYEQYF. The chain combines TRBV4-2 with TRBJ2-7, with TRBD2 matching over 8 bases. Germline assignment: CDR1 LGHNA and CDR2 YNFKEQ. This CDR3 is built from 15 residues. J lost 0 bases, V lost 0 bases, and 1 base had no gene match.

This clone was observed once. The chain recombines TRBV11-3 with TRBJ2-1; possible D gene TRBD2, 5 bases. V lost 5 bases and J lost 0, with 14 bases in between. Germline CDR1 is SGHNT and CDR2 is YENEEA. The CDR3 totals 16 residues. CDR3 bases: TGTGCCAGCAGCCCCAACCCCGGGGACTCCTACAATGAGCAGTTCTTC. Translation: CASSPNPGDSYNEQFF.

The chain combines TRBV4-3 with TRBJ2-7; the D gene could be TRBD1 or TRBD2 (6 bases each). Trimming removed 1 base from V and 5 bases from J, with 9 bases in between. Germline values: CDR1 LGHNA, CDR2 YSLEER. The CDR3 is 13 residues long. The DNA of the CDR3 is TGCGCCAGCAGCCAAGGAGGGGGGCACGAGCAGTACTTC. It translates to CASSQGGGHEQYF.

The CDR3 loop is CASSFGRNSPLHF. The CDR3 DNA follows: TGTGCCAGCAGTTTTGGTAGGAATTCACCCCTCCACTTT. The V gene is TRBV27, the J gene TRBJ1-6; D remains ambiguous. Germline V gene data show CDR1 as MNHEY and CDR2 as SMNVEV (reference sequence). V was trimmed by 3 bases and J by 7 bases, leaving 7 bases between them. The CDR3 runs 13 residues.

The rearrangement joins TRBV28 to TRBJ2-7, with no clear D. CDR3 length: 13 amino acids. Germline CDR1 is MDHEN and CDR2 is SYDVKM. The germline V and J ends were trimmed by 7 bases and 0 bases, with 10 bases remaining between them. This CDR3 reads CASKQIGSYEQYF. In DNA form, the CDR3 reads TGTGCCAGCAAACAGATCGGCTCCTACGAGCAGTACTTC.

In its sample, this clone was seen once. The CDR3 loop reads CASSPDGTRTDTQYF. For the CDR3, the DNA is TGTGCCAGCAGCCCCGACGGGACTCGCACAGATACGCAGTATTTT. The chain couples TRBV6-5 to TRBJ2-3, with D perhaps matching TRBD2 (6 bases). CDR3 length: 15 amino acids. Germline CDR1 MNHEY, CDR2 SVGAGI. The V and J ends lost 6 bases and 1 base respectively, with 14 bases between them.

The V call is TRBV5-1, the J call TRBJ2-1; 10 bases are a match to TRBD2. Germline CDR1 reads SGHRS; CDR2 reads YFSETQ. The CDR3 runs 17 residues. V shed 3 bases, J shed 6 bases, and the junction held 12 bases outside the gene matches. CDR3 coding DNA: TGCGCCAGCAGCTACTGGGGGGCTAGCGGGAGCGCCAATGAGCAGTTCTTC. It is translated as CASSYWGASGSANEQFF.

This clone is a singleton in its sample. V and J are TRBV7-2 and TRBJ2-7; no definite D call. CDR1 is SGHTA, CDR2 FQGNSA, per germline. CDR3 length: 12 residues. With 1 base removed from V and 0 bases from J, the gap between germline ends came to 1 base. In nucleotides, the CDR3 is TGTGCCAGCAGCTTAGTCTCCTACGAGCAGTACTTC. Residues: CASSLVSYEQYF.

The chain couples TRBV7-7 to TRBJ2-7; D not certain. This CDR3 spans 13 amino acids. V was clipped by 3 bases and J by 3 bases, with 9 bases between them. Germline lookup yields CDR1 SSHAT and CDR2 FNYEAQ (reference sequence). The DNA for the CDR3 is TGTGCCAGCAGCTTGAGTCGCGACTACGAGCAGTACTTC. As protein: CASSLSRDYEQYF.

The chain couples TRBV5-4 to TRBJ2-7; 12 positions agree with TRBD1. This CDR3 region has 18 residues. Germline V lookup: CDR1 SGHNT, CDR2 YYREEE (reference sequence). The V segment lost 4 bases and the J segment 5 bases; nucleotides outside the gene matches: 16. The CDR3 coding sequence is TGTGCCAGCAGCGTACCAAGCGCCGGGACAGGGGGCTTCAACGAGCAGTACTTC. This sequence encodes CASSVPSAGTGGFNEQYF.

The chain employs TRBV9 and TRBJ2-6; D is unclear. In germline, CDR1 is SGDLS, CDR2 YYNGEE. Trimming removed 6 bases at V and 3 bases at J, with 10 bases between. The CDR3 is 14 amino acids. CDR3 DNA: TGTGCCAGCACCCCCTCGTATGGGGCCAACGTCCTGACTTTC. Translated, it gives CASTPSYGANVLTF. Filled out from reference TRBV9 and TRBJ2-6, the complete variable domain reads DSGVTQTPKHLITATGQRVTLRCSPRSGDLSVYWYQQSLDQGLQFLIQYYNGEERAKGNILERFSAQQFPDLHSELNLSSLELGDSALYFCASTPSYGANVLTFGAGSRLTVL.

V and J are TRBV5-4 and TRBJ2-3; D unresolved. Per germline, CDR1 SGHNT and CDR2 YYREEE (reference sequence). The V end lost 2 bases, the J end lost 6 bases, and 10 bases lay between the germline ends. The CDR3 has 13 residues. CDR3 protein: CASSLIMGDTQYF. DNA for the CDR3: TGTGCCAGCAGCTTAATCATGGGGGATACGCAGTATTTT.

V and J are TRBV27 and TRBJ2-7; TRBD1 agrees at 8 bases. Germline V CDR1 and CDR2: MNHEY, SMNVEV (reference sequence). After removal of 1 base from V and 6 bases from J, the junction contained 8 bases not matched to a gene. This CDR3 contains 15 residues. CDR3 nucleotides: TGTGCCAGCAGTTTATTCCCGGACAGGGTCCGCGAGCAGTACTTC. It translates to CASSLFPDRVREQYF.

The chain couples TRBV7-9 to TRBJ1-2; no clear D. The germline V gene encodes CDR1 SEHNR and CDR2 FQNEAQ (reference sequence). Trimming shortened V by 5 bases and J by 8 bases, and 15 bases separated the two germline ends. This CDR3 is 13 amino acids long. CDR3 nucleotides: TGTGCCAGCAGCCCTCCCGGTCTCAGAGGCTACACCTTC. Translated, it gives CASSPPGLRGYTF. The full variable domain, rest sourced from reference TRBV7-9 and TRBJ1-2, is DTGVSQNPRHKITKRGQNVTFRCDPISEHNRLYWYRQTLGQGPEFLTYFQNEAQLEKSRLLSDRFSAERPKGSFSTLEIQRTEQGDSAMYLCASSPPGLRGYTFGSGTRLTVV.

The gene calls are TRBV7-9 and TRBJ2-5, with 11 bases lining up with TRBD1. J lost 0 bases, V lost 2 bases, and 2 bases had no gene match. Germline V lookup: CDR1 SEHNR, CDR2 FQNEAQ (reference sequence). The CDR3 consists of 16 residues. The CDR3 DNA sequence: TGTGCCAGCAGCTTACGGGACAGGGGGTACCAAGAGACCCAGTACTTC. The encoded protein is CASSLRDRGYQETQYF.